This TCR beta chain was sequenced for a study of breast tumors, draining lymph nodes, adjacent tissues. The table lists this clonotype with many counts. Antigen unknown. Samples came from axillary lymph nodes draining the breast cancer. Points from the study as a whole: Tumor T cell lymph node origin was a supported hypothesis, not proven. Tumor TCR diversity was below lymph nodes but above nontumor tissue. Most tumor T cells seemingly derive from lymph node, then expand in tumor.

This CDR3 has 18 residues. The J segment lost 5 bases and the V segment lost 5 bases, leaving 11 bases of the junction unmatched. Germline lookup yields CDR1 MNHEY and CDR2 SMNVEV (reference sequence). MiXCR, applied by TCRdb to the multiplex PCR reads, yields one record per CDR3 protein. The sample has 150,000 to 200,000 distinct CDR3 sequences; 30% to 40% are singletons. This chain joins TRBV27 and TRBJ2-2; 13 bases align to TRBD2. Sequencing used axillary lymph node tissue. The source is a female donor with breast cancer. Some clones in this sample may be carry-over from other donors' samples. This CDR3 reads CASSTRTSGRGRTGELFF. As DNA, the CDR3 is TGTGCCAGCAGTACCCGGACTAGCGGGAGAGGTCGGACCGGGGAGCTGTTTTTT.